A selection of T cell receptor beta chains follows, all from one sample in a study of T cell responses to AZD1222 COVID-19 vaccine. The data were produced by immunoSEQ multiplex PCR, yet TCRdb's version contains in-frame clones alone and is incomplete. The sample yields fewer than 90,000 clones, approximately 90% seen once. This specimen was peripheral blood, taken on day 0 of AZD1222 vaccination. These receptors originate from an adult in good health. CDR3s include the opening cysteine and the closing phenylalanine or tryptophan. Fields, in order: D gene, V gene, CDR3 length, J gene, clone size, CDR3 protein, CDR3 DNA. D genes are given only for firm matches. For some rows the clone size is stated as once, few or many, or as a class when expanded; others skip it.

d_call: NA; v_call: TRBV9; cdr3_length: 15; j_call: TRBJ2-2; clone_size: NA; cdr3_aa: CASSARGQNTGELFF; cdr3_nt: TGTGCCAGCAGCGCGCGGGGACAGAACACCGGGGAGCTGTTTTTT
d_call: NA; v_call: TRBV18; cdr3_length: 15; j_call: TRBJ1-4; clone_size: NA; cdr3_aa: CASSPSGQLNEKLFF; cdr3_nt: TGTGCCAGCTCACCATCCGGACAGCTTAATGAAAAACTGTTTTTT
d_call: NA; v_call: TRBV5-4; cdr3_length: 13; j_call: TRBJ2-5; clone_size: NA; cdr3_aa: CASSLGQQETQYF; cdr3_nt: TGTGCCAGCAGCTTGGGGCAGCAAGAGACCCAGTACTTC
d_call: TRBD1; v_call: TRBV6-5; cdr3_length: 14; j_call: TRBJ1-2; clone_size: NA; cdr3_aa: CASSRTGGGYGYTF; cdr3_nt: TGTGCCAGCAGCCGTACAGGGGGGGGCTATGGCTACACCTTC
d_call: NA; v_call: TRBV9; cdr3_length: 15; j_call: TRBJ2-2; clone_size: NA; cdr3_aa: CASSVVGGEAGELFF; cdr3_nt: TGTGCCAGCAGCGTAGTTGGGGGAGAGGCCGGGGAGCTGTTTTTT
d_call: TRBD1; v_call: TRBV6-4; cdr3_length: 14; j_call: TRBJ1-4; clone_size: NA; cdr3_aa: CASLGGTGEEKLFF; cdr3_nt: TGTGCCAGCCTCGGGGGGACAGGGGAGGAAAAACTGTTTTTT
d_call: TRBD1; v_call: TRBV7-3; cdr3_length: 15; j_call: TRBJ2-2; clone_size: once; cdr3_aa: CASSPWDRDTGELFF; cdr3_nt: TGTGCCAGCAGCCCGTGGGACAGGGACACCGGGGAGCTGTTTTTT
d_call: TRBD1; v_call: TRBV6-5; cdr3_length: 15; j_call: TRBJ1-1; clone_size: NA; cdr3_aa: CASSYLRTGGTEAFF; cdr3_nt: TGTGCCAGCAGTTATCTCCGGACAGGGGGCACTGAAGCTTTCTTT
d_call: NA; v_call: TRBV15; cdr3_length: 14; j_call: TRBJ1-1; clone_size: few; cdr3_aa: CATSIYDWNTEAFF; cdr3_nt: TGTGCCACCAGCATTTACGACTGGAACACTGAAGCTTTCTTT
d_call: NA; v_call: TRBV29-1; cdr3_length: 13; j_call: TRBJ1-3; clone_size: NA; cdr3_aa: CSVPLILGNTIYF; cdr3_nt: TGCAGCGTTCCCTTAATCCTTGGAAACACCATATATTTT
d_call: TRBD2; v_call: TRBV6-2/TRBV6-3; cdr3_length: 14; j_call: TRBJ2-1; clone_size: once; cdr3_aa: CASSSTSGSYEQFF; cdr3_nt: TGTGCCAGCAGTTCGACTAGCGGGAGCTATGAGCAGTTCTTC
d_call: NA; v_call: TRBV12-3/TRBV12-4; cdr3_length: 12; j_call: TRBJ1-5; clone_size: NA; cdr3_aa: CASSSGWQPQHF; cdr3_nt: TGTGCCAGCAGTTCAGGTTGGCAGCCCCAGCATTTT
d_call: NA; v_call: TRBV12-3/TRBV12-4; cdr3_length: 13; j_call: TRBJ1-6; clone_size: NA; cdr3_aa: CASSLVRDSPLHF; cdr3_nt: TGTGCCAGCAGTTTAGTCCGGGATTCACCCCTCCACTTT
d_call: NA; v_call: TRBV11-3; cdr3_length: 15; j_call: TRBJ2-6; clone_size: NA; cdr3_aa: CASSPDSSGANVLTF; cdr3_nt: TGTGCCAGCAGCCCAGACAGCTCTGGGGCCAACGTCCTGACTTTC
d_call: TRBD1; v_call: TRBV5-4; cdr3_length: 15; j_call: TRBJ2-7; clone_size: NA; cdr3_aa: CASSPRQGSTYEQYF; cdr3_nt: TGTGCCAGCAGCCCACGACAGGGTTCAACCTACGAGCAGTACTTC
d_call: TRBD2; v_call: TRBV27; cdr3_length: 17; j_call: TRBJ2-5; clone_size: NA; cdr3_aa: CASGKPGLAGGRETQYF; cdr3_nt: TGTGCCAGTGGAAAACCGGGACTAGCGGGGGGGCGCGAGACCCAGTACTTC
d_call: NA; v_call: TRBV7-9; cdr3_length: 17; j_call: TRBJ1-3; clone_size: once; cdr3_aa: CASSLARGLILGNTIYF; cdr3_nt: TGTGCCAGCAGCTTAGCGCGGGGTCTGATACTCGGAAACACCATATATTTT
d_call: TRBD1; v_call: TRBV5-1; cdr3_length: 15; j_call: TRBJ1-2; clone_size: NA; cdr3_aa: CASSYLPTGNYGYTF; cdr3_nt: TGCGCCAGCAGCTATCTACCGACAGGGAATTATGGCTACACCTTC
d_call: NA; v_call: TRBV6-1; cdr3_length: 17; j_call: TRBJ1-5; clone_size: NA; cdr3_aa: CASSEAGRSLSNQPQHF; cdr3_nt: TGTGCCAGCAGTGAAGCGGGACGGAGCCTTAGCAATCAGCCCCAGCATTTT
d_call: NA; v_call: TRBV5-1; cdr3_length: 15; j_call: TRBJ1-1; clone_size: NA; cdr3_aa: CASSLVSRPDTEAFF; cdr3_nt: TGCGCCAGCAGCTTGGTATCGCGGCCTGACACTGAAGCTTTCTTT
d_call: TRBD2; v_call: TRBV4-2; cdr3_length: 17; j_call: TRBJ2-3; clone_size: NA; cdr3_aa: CASSQEADSGTVDTQYF; cdr3_nt: TGTGCCAGCAGCCAAGAGGCAGATAGCGGGACGGTAGATACGCAGTATTTT
d_call: TRBD1; v_call: TRBV2; cdr3_length: 14; j_call: TRBJ1-6; clone_size: NA; cdr3_aa: CASRRGQGNSPLHF; cdr3_nt: TGTGCCAGCAGGAGGGGACAGGGAAATTCACCCCTCCACTTT
d_call: NA; v_call: TRBV7-9; cdr3_length: 16; j_call: TRBJ2-5; clone_size: NA; cdr3_aa: CASSPDLLAIGETQYF; cdr3_nt: TGTGCCAGCAGCCCCGACCTCCTCGCGATTGGGGAGACCCAGTACTTC
d_call: NA; v_call: TRBV7-9; cdr3_length: 14; j_call: TRBJ1-2; clone_size: NA; cdr3_aa: CASSRESVGYGYTF; cdr3_nt: TGTGCCAGCAGCCGGGAGTCCGTGGGCTATGGCTACACCTTC